This TCR beta chain appears in the sequencing data of a study of beta chain features in type 1 diabetes. For the study at large: Cell yields, gender and age were comparable in patients and healthy donors. Whole-study results and caveats: Shortening that was moderate but significant affected the TCRB CDR3s of Type 1 diabetes patients in all four CD4+ subsets.

Reverse transcription of all isolated RNA meant that expressed TCRB transcripts were sequenced. Generated by immunoSEQ multiplex PCR, the TCRdb table keeps only in-frame clones and is missing some. The repertoire holds 40,000 to 60,000 clones, with about three fifths as singletons. V lost 11 bases and J lost 0, with 23 bases in between. This CDR3 is 17 amino acids long. The germline CDR1 and CDR2 sequences are LNHDA and SQIVND (reference sequence). In its sample, this clone was seen once. Antigen: not known. This chain connects TRBV19 to TRBJ1-5; weak D call: TRBD1 (5 bases). This receptor was identified in a woman younger than 45 with type 1 diabetes. Source material: stem cell memory CD4+ T cells from blood. CDR3 protein: CAVGEGRGLYSNQPQHF. CDR3 nucleotides: TGTGCCGTAGGCGAGGGGCGGGGGTTATATAGCAATCAGCCCCAGCATTTT.